The text below deals with one TCR beta chain. CDR1 is LNHDA, CDR2 SQIVND, per germline (reference sequence). V was trimmed by 2 bases and J by 4 bases, leaving 11 bases between them. This CDR3 has 14 residues. The sample originates from a study of CD8 T cells in Susac syndrome. TEMRA cells underwent FACS enrichment and CD8+ and CD4+ T cells underwent negative isolation. Reverse transcription used about 0.5 to 1 ug RNA and random hexamers. MiXCR was run by TCRdb on the immunoSEQ multiplex PCR reads, yielding one entry per CDR3 protein. The top ten hold roughly 0.22% of the sample, which has 55,000 to 70,000 distinct CDR3 sequences, around 93% seen once.

The origin of this receptor is a human donor in good health. This sequence joins TRBV19 and TRBJ1-1; D is ambiguous. Sequencing was performed on CD8+ T cells from PBMCs. CDR3 sequence (DNA): TGTGCCAGTAGTATACGGCTTGATCTCACTGAAGCTTTCTTT. Translation: CASSIRLDLTEAFF. The whole variable domain, remainder taken from reference TRBV19 and TRBJ1-1, is DGGITQSPKYLFRKEGQNVTLSCEQNLNHDAMYWYRQDPGQGLRLIYYSQIVNDFQKGDIAEGYSVSREKKESFPLTVTSAQKNPTAFYLCASSIRLDLTEAFFGQGTRLTVV.